The 28 T cell receptor beta chains below were found in one sample sequenced in a study of blood T cell repertoires in COVID-19. The data were produced by immunoSEQ multiplex PCR, yet TCRdb's version contains in-frame clones alone and is incomplete. Of roughly 260,000 clones listed, about 90% are singletons. The sample taken for sequencing was peripheral blood. Receptor source: a woman between 50 and 59 years old with acute or convalescent COVID-19.

CDR3 in amino acids: CASSTGQGLRGEQYF. CDR3 DNA: TGTGCCAGCAGCACGGGACAGGGCCTTCGTGGGGAGCAGTACTTC. The chain has TRBV5-5 and TRBJ2-7; 9 bases agree with TRBD1. Germline V gene data show CDR1 as SGHKS and CDR2 as YYEKEE (reference sequence). The ends lost 4 bases at V and 7 bases at J; junction bases unmatched: 12. The CDR3 loop spans 15 amino acids.

The chain uses TRBV29-1 and TRBJ2-1; 7 positions agree with TRBD2. With V trimmed by 3 bases and J by 8 bases, 7 bases remained unmatched. Germline-derived CDR1 and CDR2 are SQVTM and ANQGSEA. This CDR3 comprises 13 residues. DNA of the CDR3: TGCAGCGTTGAGAAACCTAGCGGCGATGAGCAGTTCTTC. It is translated as CSVEKPSGDEQFF.

The rearrangement links TRBV25-1 to TRBJ2-5; 8 positions agree with TRBD2. Trimming at V came to 5 bases and at J to 1 base, leaving 6 bases not matched to a gene. Germline-derived CDR1 and CDR2 are MGHDK and SYGVNS. CDR3 size: 15 residues. The CDR3 DNA reads TGTGCCAGCAGTAATAGCGGGAAAATCCAAGAGACCCAGTACTTC. Translation gives CASSNSGKIQETQYF.

The chain couples TRBV19 to TRBJ1-4; D unclear. This CDR3 is built from 14 residues. Per the germline V gene, CDR1 is LNHDA and CDR2 is SQIVND (reference sequence). V lost 8 bases to trimming and J lost 2 bases, with 12 bases between them. The CDR3 sequence is CASGLPVTNEKLFF. CDR3 nucleotide sequence: TGTGCCAGTGGGCTTCCGGTTACTAATGAAAAACTGTTTTTT.

Relative to its sample, this clone is medium-sized. The chain couples TRBV9 to TRBJ2-3; 7 nucleotides match TRBD2. CDR1 SGDLS and CDR2 YYNGEE come from the germline V gene. This CDR3 comprises 17 residues. The V segment lost 0 bases and the J segment 3 bases; nucleotides outside the gene matches: 10. The CDR3 nucleotides read TGTGCCAGCAGCGTAGAGGTAGCGGGTCCTAGAACAGATACGCAGTATTTT. This gives the protein CASSVEVAGPRTDTQYF.

The chain joins TRBV5-1 to TRBJ1-4, with 8 bases lining up with TRBD1. V lost 4 bases, J lost 7 bases, and 15 bases stayed unmatched. The germline CDR1 and CDR2 sequences are SGHRS and YFSETQ. The CDR3 has 17 amino acids. The chain's CDR3 is CASSASPWTGSSEKLFF. The CDR3 nucleotides are TGCGCCAGCAGCGCTTCACCGTGGACAGGGTCGAGTGAAAAACTGTTTTTT.

V and J are TRBV12-3 or TRBV12-4 and TRBJ2-3; D might be TRBD2 (5 bases). The CDR3 consists of 13 residues. The V gene lost 9 bases and the J gene lost 6 bases, with 16 bases spanning the gap. CDR3 bases: TGTGCCAGTTCGGGGTACGCCACGGATACGCAGTATTTT. Translation: CASSGYATDTQYF.

This sequence joins TRBV24-1 and TRBJ2-4, with D perhaps matching TRBD1 (5 bases). Germline-derived CDR1 and CDR2 are KGHDR and SFDVKD. The CDR3 is 15 residues long. Trimming pared 4 bases from V and 5 bases from J, leaving 14 bases between. CDR3 sequence (DNA): TGTGCCACCAGTGACCCGGGTAGGGGTGAAAACATTCAGTACTTC. Amino acids: CATSDPGRGENIQYF.

V gene TRBV4-3 combines with J gene TRBJ2-7, with TRBD2 matching over 11 bases. CDR3 size: 16 residues. V lost 0 bases and J lost 3; bases outside the gene matches: 4. The germline CDR1 and CDR2 sequences are LGHNA and YSLEER. CDR3 sequence (DNA): TGCGCCAGCAGCCAAGATGGAACTAGCGGGAGCTACGAGCAGTACTTC. Protein product: CASSQDGTSGSYEQYF.

This chain connects TRBV20-1 to TRBJ1-5; 7 bases are shared with TRBD1. Losses at the gene ends were 3 bases for V and 7 bases for J; bases not matched to a gene: 12. The length of the CDR3 is 15 residues. The germline CDR1 and CDR2 sequences are DFQATT and SNEGSKA (reference sequence). This CDR3 reads CSASGGQISDQPQHF. CDR3 coding DNA: TGCAGTGCTAGTGGGGGACAGATTAGCGACCAGCCCCAGCATTTT.

The chain combines TRBV3-1 (or the pseudogene TRBV3-2) with TRBJ2-1, with a tentative D call TRBD2 (6 bases). The ends were cut back, 4 bases at V and 10 bases at J, with 14 bases in the middle. The CDR3 has 13 residues. CDR1 is LGHDT, CDR2 YNNKEL, per germline (reference sequence). The DNA of the CDR3 is TGTGCCAGCAGCCCAATGACTAGATCCGAGCAGTTCTTC. Amino acid sequence: CASSPMTRSEQFF.

J is TRBJ2-2 and V is TRBV18; 15 nucleotides agree with TRBD2. With V trimmed by 2 bases and J by 7 bases, 5 bases remained unmatched. The germline CDR1 and CDR2 sequences are KGHSH and LQKENI. The CDR3 contains 17 residues. The CDR3 bases are TGTGCCAGCTCACCATGGACTAGCGGGAGGGCCATCGGGGAGCTGTTTTTT. It codes for CASSPWTSGRAIGELFF.

V gene TRBV5-4 combines with J gene TRBJ1-6; 8 bases match TRBD1. From germline, CDR1 is SGHNT and CDR2 YYREEE (reference sequence). The CDR3 is 14 residues long. V shed 4 bases, J shed 8 bases, and the junction held 5 bases outside the gene matches. DNA of the CDR3: TGTGCCAGCAGCAGCGACAGGGGCGATTCACCCCTCCACTTT. Translated, it gives CASSSDRGDSPLHF.

This clone was counted a few times. The V gene is TRBV7-8, the J gene TRBJ2-2, with a weak D call TRBD2 (6 bases). There are 16 residues in the CDR3. Germline V lookup: CDR1 SGHVS, CDR2 FQNEAQ. Trimming removed 1 base from V and 1 base from J, with 10 bases in between. CDR3 loop: CASSLGRRENTGELFF. CDR3 nucleotides: TGTGCCAGCAGCTTAGGTCGGCGGGAGAACACCGGGGAGCTGTTTTTT.

A few counts support this clone. The same CDR3 is also encoded by other DNA sequences in this sample. J is TRBJ1-5 and V is TRBV18; tentative D call: TRBD1 (5 bases). The CDR3 extends over 14 amino acids. Germline loops: CDR1 KGHSH, CDR2 LQKENI. V dropped 3 bases and J dropped 5 bases, with 11 bases sitting between them. In nucleotides, the CDR3 is TGTGCCAGCTCACCTGGGCAGGGCGATCAGCCCCAGCATTTT. Encoded protein: CASSPGQGDQPQHF.

The chain links TRBV28 to TRBJ1-5; TRBD1 is a possible D gene (5 bases). The CDR3 extends over 14 amino acids. The germline V gene encodes CDR1 MDHEN and CDR2 SYDVKM. V lost 4 bases to trimming and J lost 5 bases, with 12 bases between them. CDR3: CASSWDSRYQPQHF. The CDR3 DNA is TGTGCCAGCAGTTGGGACTCCAGGTATCAGCCCCAGCATTTT. The entire variable domain, with the rest obtained from reference TRBV28 and TRBJ1-5, is as follows: DVKVTQSSRYLVKRTGEKVFLECVQDMDHENMFWYRQDPGLGLRLIYFSYDVKMKEKGDIPEGYSVSREKKERFSLILESASTNQTSMYLCASSWDSRYQPQHFGDGTRLSIL.

The V and J genes are TRBV6-5 and TRBJ1-5, with a weak D call TRBD1 (6 bases). With 6 bases removed from V and 4 bases from J, the gap between germline ends came to 13 bases. The length of the CDR3 is 14 residues. The germline CDR1 and CDR2 sequences are MNHEY and SVGAGI. For the CDR3, the DNA is TGTGCCAGCAGCTTCCAGGGGTATAATCAGCCCCAGCATTTT. Amino acid sequence: CASSFQGYNQPQHF.

The J gene is TRBJ1-1, the V gene TRBV5-1; 7 bases line up with TRBD1. CDR1 is SGHRS, CDR2 YFSETQ, per germline. The CDR3 loop spans 15 amino acids. The trim removed 4 bases at V and 2 bases at J, leaving 8 bases unmatched. The CDR3 reads CASSRQTGRNTEAFF. The CDR3 DNA reads TGCGCCAGCAGCCGACAGACAGGGAGAAACACTGAAGCTTTCTTT.

This rearrangement joins TRBV2 to TRBJ2-7; 7 nucleotides line up with TRBD2. Germline V CDR1 and CDR2: SNHLY, FYNNEI. V shed 4 bases and J 4 bases; nucleotides not matched to a gene: 7. This CDR3 comprises 14 residues. CDR3 sequence reads: CASSGGGRGYEQYF. As DNA, the CDR3 is TGTGCCAGCAGTGGGGGCGGGAGAGGATACGAGCAGTACTTC.

This chain links TRBV18 with TRBJ1-3; 8 nucleotides agree with TRBD1. Germline CDR1 and CDR2: KGHSH and LQKENI. Losses at the gene ends were 3 bases for V and 0 bases for J; bases not matched to a gene: 4. The CDR3 spans 16 residues. CDR3 in DNA: TGTGCCAGCTCACCGACAGGGGAAAACTCTGGAAACACCATATATTTT. Protein product: CASSPTGENSGNTIYF.

The V and J genes are TRBV27 and TRBJ2-7; 7 positions match TRBD2. This CDR3 has 13 residues. From germline, CDR1 is MNHEY and CDR2 SMNVEV (reference sequence). Trimming at V came to 7 bases and at J to 2 bases, leaving 5 bases not matched to a gene. Written as DNA, the CDR3 is TGTGCCAGCACCGGGCGGGGGACCTACGAGCAGTACTTC. This translates into CASTGRGTYEQYF.

The chain is built from TRBV5-1 and TRBJ1-1, with 7 bases fitting TRBD1. Germline V gives CDR1 SGHRS, CDR2 YFSETQ. J lost 5 bases, V lost 2 bases, and 3 bases had no gene match. CDR3 length equals 13 residues. The DNA for the CDR3 is TGCGCCAGCAGCTTCCAGGGGGATACTGAAGCTTTCTTT. It is translated as CASSFQGDTEAFF.

V gene TRBV2 combines with J gene TRBJ1-4; D possibly corresponds to TRBD1 (5 bases). V was clipped by 3 bases and J by 7 bases, with 18 bases between them. The germline V gene encodes CDR1 SNHLY and CDR2 FYNNEI. The CDR3 is made up of 16 amino acids. CDR3 in DNA: TGTGCCAGCAGTGAGTCGGTCGTCGGAAGGGGTGAAAAACTGTTTTTT. This gives the protein CASSESVVGRGEKLFF. The full variable domain, completed using reference TRBV2 and TRBJ1-4, is EPEVTQTPSHQVTQMGQEVILRCVPISNHLYFYWYRQILGQKVEFLVSFYNNEISEKSEIFDDQFSVERPDGSNFTLKIRSTKLEDSAMYFCASSESVVGRGEKLFFGSGTQLSVL.

V usage is TRBV2 and J usage is TRBJ2-7, with TRBD2 matching 10 bases. Trimming at V came to 5 bases and at J to 5 bases, leaving 6 bases not matched to a gene. The CDR3 length is 14 residues. Per the germline V gene, CDR1 is SNHLY and CDR2 is FYNNEI. The CDR3 nucleotides are TGTGCCAGCAGTACTAGCGGGAAACTCGACGAGCAGTACTTC. Translated, it gives CASSTSGKLDEQYF.

This rearrangement joins TRBV7-3 to TRBJ2-2, with D uncertain. Trimming took off 2 bases at V and 6 bases at J, with 13 bases between the two ends. Germline CDR1 reads SGHTA; CDR2 reads FQGTGA. This CDR3 is 15 amino acids long. DNA of the CDR3: TGTGCCAGCAGCTTACAGATGGTGGCGGCCGGGGAGCTGTTTTTT. It encodes CASSLQMVAAGELFF. Full variable domain (rest looked up from reference TRBV7-3 and TRBJ2-2): GAGVSQTPSNKVTEKGKYVELRCDPISGHTALYWYRQSLGQGPEFLIYFQGTGAADDSGLPNDRFFAVRPEGSVSTLKIQRTERGDSAVYLCASSLQMVAAGELFFGEGSRLTVL.

The gene calls are TRBV19 and TRBJ2-1, with a possible D match to TRBD2 (5 bases). CDR3 size: 14 residues. Germline V gives CDR1 LNHDA, CDR2 SQIVND (reference sequence). V was shortened by 6 bases and J by 0 bases, with 9 bases between the two germline ends. CDR3 in amino acids: CASRRANSYNEQFF. The CDR3 bases are TGTGCCAGTAGGCGGGCCAACTCCTACAATGAGCAGTTCTTC.

The chain links TRBV7-3 to TRBJ2-1; weak D call: TRBD1 (6 bases). Germline values: CDR1 SGHTA, CDR2 FQGTGA. Trimming took off 5 bases at V and 7 bases at J, with 12 bases between the two ends. CDR3 length: 13 amino acids. The CDR3 coding sequence is TGTGCCAGCAGCCCTACAGGGTCGAATGAGCAGTTCTTC. It translates to CASSPTGSNEQFF.

This clone appeared a few times. The rearrangement joins TRBV7-9 to TRBJ1-1; D possibly corresponds to TRBD1 (5 bases). The V end was cut by 3 bases, the J end by 4 bases, with 9 bases between. The CDR3 totals 13 residues. Germline V lookup: CDR1 SEHNR, CDR2 FQNEAQ (reference sequence). CDR3 DNA sequence: TGTGCCAGCAGCTTGCAGGGAAGCACTGAAGCTTTCTTT. Amino acid sequence: CASSLQGSTEAFF.